This TCR beta chain originates from a study of regulatory T cells in long-lasting Graves disease. Study findings and constraints: Persistent cases favored TRBV28, TRBJ1-2 and TRBJ2-5. Newly diagnosed Graves' patients exceeded persistent ones in TCR diversity.

This clonotype was detected only a few times. Its antigen is as yet unknown. Arm-PCR of CDR3 regions and iRepertoire HTBI primers were used to build TCR beta libraries. As originally analysed: Across all samples, approximately 68 TRBV segments and 14 TRBJ segments were identified. One entry per CDR3 protein results from TCRdb running MiXCR on the multiplex PCR reads. None of the V and J calls come from the authors' own analysis; TCRdb made them. This table has 390,000 or so distinct CDR3 sequences, around 23% appearing once. V gave up 4 bases and J gave up 11 bases; unmatched junction bases: 14. This CDR3 has 14 amino acids. CDR1 is MNHEY, CDR2 SVGAGI, per germline. Time point of the sample: persistent/refractory GD, antithyroid drugs over 5 years with positive TRAb. Construction of the TCR library relied on RNA isolated from PBMCs. By American Thyroid Association guidelines, Graves' disease was diagnosed in the cohort.

The source was peripheral blood mononuclear cells (PBMCs), collected when the disease was refractory, from a patient treated with antithyroid drugs. This chain uses TRBV6-5 with TRBJ2-7, with TRBD2 matching 7 bases. This clonotype originated in a woman between 40 and 55 years old with Graves disease. CDR3 residues: CASSSAGPHSGEYF. The CDR3 DNA reads TGTGCCAGCAGTTCAGCGGGACCCCACTCTGGGGAGTACTTC.